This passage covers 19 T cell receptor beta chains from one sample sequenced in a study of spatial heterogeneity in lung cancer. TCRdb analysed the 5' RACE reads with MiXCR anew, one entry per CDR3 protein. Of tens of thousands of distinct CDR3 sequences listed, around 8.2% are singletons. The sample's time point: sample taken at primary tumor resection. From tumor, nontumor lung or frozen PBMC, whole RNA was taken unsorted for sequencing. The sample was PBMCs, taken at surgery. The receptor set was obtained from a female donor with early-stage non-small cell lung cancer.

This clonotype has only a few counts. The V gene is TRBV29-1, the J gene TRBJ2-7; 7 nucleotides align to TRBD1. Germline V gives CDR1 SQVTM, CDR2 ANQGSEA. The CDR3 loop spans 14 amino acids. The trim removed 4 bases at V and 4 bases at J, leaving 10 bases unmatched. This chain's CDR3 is CSVVATGRNYEQYF. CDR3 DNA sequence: TGCAGCGTTGTGGCGACAGGGAGAAATTACGAGCAGTACTTC.

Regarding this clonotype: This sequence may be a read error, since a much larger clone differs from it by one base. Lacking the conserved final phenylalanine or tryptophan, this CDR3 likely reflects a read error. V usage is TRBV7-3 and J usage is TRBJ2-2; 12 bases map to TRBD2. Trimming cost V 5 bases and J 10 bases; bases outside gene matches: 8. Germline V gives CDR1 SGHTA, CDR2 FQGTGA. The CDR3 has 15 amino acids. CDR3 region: CASSPLTSGSAELFL. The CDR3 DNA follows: TGTGCCAGCAGCCCTTTGACTAGCGGGAGTGCGGAGCTGTTTCTT.

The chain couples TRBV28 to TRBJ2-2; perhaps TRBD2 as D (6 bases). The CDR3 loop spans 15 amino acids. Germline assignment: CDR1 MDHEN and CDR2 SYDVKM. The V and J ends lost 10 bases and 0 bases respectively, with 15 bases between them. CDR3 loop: CATSPGGANTGELFF. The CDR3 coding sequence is TGTGCCACCTCCCCGGGCGGGGCGAACACCGGGGAGCTGTTTTTT.

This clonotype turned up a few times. Written as DNA, the CDR3 is TGCGCCAGCAGCTTGAAGGGGGGCCCATACGAGCAGTACGTC. It translates to CASSLKGGPYEQYV. The rearrangement joins TRBV5-1 to TRBJ2-7; D is possibly TRBD1 or TRBD2 (6 bases each). The CDR3 runs 14 residues. Trimming cost V 1 base and J 4 bases, with 12 bases left between them. Per the germline V gene, CDR1 is SGHRS and CDR2 is YFSETQ.

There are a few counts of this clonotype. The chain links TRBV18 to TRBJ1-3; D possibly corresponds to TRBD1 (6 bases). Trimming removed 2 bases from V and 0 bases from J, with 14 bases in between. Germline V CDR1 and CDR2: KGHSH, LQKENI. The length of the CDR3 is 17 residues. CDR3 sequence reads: CASSPEIQGASGNTIYF. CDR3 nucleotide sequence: TGTGCCAGCTCACCAGAAATACAGGGAGCCTCTGGAAACACCATATATTTT. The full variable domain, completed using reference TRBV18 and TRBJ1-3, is NAGVMQNPRHLVRRRGQEARLRCSPMKGHSHVYWYRQLPEEGLKFMVYLQKENIIDESGMPKERFSAEFPKEGPSILRIQQVVRGDSAAYFCASSPEIQGASGNTIYFGEGSWLTVV.

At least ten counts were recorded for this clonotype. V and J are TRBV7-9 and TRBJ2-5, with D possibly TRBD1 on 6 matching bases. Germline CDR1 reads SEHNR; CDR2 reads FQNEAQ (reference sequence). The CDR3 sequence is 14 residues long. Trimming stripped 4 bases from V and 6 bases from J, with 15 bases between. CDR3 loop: CASSSWTVLKTQYF. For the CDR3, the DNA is TGTGCCAGCAGCTCCTGGACAGTGTTGAAGACCCAGTACTTC.

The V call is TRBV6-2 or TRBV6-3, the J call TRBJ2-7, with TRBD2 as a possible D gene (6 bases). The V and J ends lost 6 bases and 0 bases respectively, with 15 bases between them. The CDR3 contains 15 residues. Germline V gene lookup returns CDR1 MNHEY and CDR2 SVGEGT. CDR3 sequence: CASSPRGSPSYEQYV. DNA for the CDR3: TGTGCCAGCAGCCCTCGGGGGAGCCCCTCCTACGAGCAGTACGTC.

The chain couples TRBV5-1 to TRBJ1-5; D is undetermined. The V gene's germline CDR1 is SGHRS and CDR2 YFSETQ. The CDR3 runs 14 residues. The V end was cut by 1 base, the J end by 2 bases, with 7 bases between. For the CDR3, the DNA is TGCGCCAGCAGCTTGTACGGGGGCAATCAGCCCCAGCATTTT. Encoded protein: CASSLYGGNQPQHF. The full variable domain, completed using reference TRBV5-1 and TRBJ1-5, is KAGVTQTPRYLIKTRGQQVTLSCSPISGHRSVSWYQQTPGQGLQFLFEYFSETQRNKGNFPGRFSGRQFSNSRSEMNVSTLELGDSALYLCASSLYGGNQPQHFGDGTRLSIL.

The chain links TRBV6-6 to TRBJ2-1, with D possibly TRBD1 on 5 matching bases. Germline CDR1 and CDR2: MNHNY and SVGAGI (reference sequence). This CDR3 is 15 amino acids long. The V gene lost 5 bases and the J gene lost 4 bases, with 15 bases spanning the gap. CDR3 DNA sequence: TGTGCCAGCAGTCACAACAGGCGTGGGTACAATGAGCAGTTCTTC. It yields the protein CASSHNRRGYNEQFF.

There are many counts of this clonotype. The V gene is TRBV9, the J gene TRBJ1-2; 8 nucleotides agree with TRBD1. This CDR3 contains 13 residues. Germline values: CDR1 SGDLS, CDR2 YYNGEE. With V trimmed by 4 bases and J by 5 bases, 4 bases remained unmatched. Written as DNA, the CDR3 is TGTGCCAGCAGCTCGGGACAGGTGTATGGCTACACCTTC. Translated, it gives CASSSGQVYGYTF.

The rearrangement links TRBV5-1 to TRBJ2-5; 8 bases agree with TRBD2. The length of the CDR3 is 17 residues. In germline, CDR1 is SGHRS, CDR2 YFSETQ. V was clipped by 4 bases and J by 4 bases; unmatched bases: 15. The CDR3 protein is CASSHSGSLGIRETQYF. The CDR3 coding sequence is TGCGCCAGCAGCCACAGCGGGAGTTTAGGTATACGAGAGACCCAGTACTTC.

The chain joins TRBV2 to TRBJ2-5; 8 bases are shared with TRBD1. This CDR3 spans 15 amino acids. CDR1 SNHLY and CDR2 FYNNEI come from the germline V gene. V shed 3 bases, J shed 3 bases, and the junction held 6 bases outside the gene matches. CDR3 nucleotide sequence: TGTGCCAGCAGTGAGTCCAGGGGGCGCGAAGAGACCCAGTACTTC. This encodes CASSESRGREETQYF. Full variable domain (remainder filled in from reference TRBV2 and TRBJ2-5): EPEVTQTPSHQVTQMGQEVILRCVPISNHLYFYWYRQILGQKVEFLVSFYNNEISEKSEIFDDQFSVERPDGSNFTLKIRSTKLEDSAMYFCASSESRGREETQYFGPGTRLLVL.

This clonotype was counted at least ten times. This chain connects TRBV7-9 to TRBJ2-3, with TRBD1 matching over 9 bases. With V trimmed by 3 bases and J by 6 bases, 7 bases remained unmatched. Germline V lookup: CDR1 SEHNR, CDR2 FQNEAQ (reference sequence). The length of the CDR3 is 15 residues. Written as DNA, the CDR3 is TGTGCCAGCAGCTTCCAGGGACAGGGCTGGGATACGCAGTATTTT. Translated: CASSFQGQGWDTQYF.

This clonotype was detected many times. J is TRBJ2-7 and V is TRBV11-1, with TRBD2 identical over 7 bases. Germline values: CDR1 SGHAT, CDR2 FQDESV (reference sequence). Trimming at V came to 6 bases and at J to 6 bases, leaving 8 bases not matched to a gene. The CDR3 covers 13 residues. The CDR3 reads CASSFRGGGEQYV. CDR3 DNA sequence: TGTGCCAGCAGTTTTCGCGGGGGTGGCGAGCAGTACGTC.

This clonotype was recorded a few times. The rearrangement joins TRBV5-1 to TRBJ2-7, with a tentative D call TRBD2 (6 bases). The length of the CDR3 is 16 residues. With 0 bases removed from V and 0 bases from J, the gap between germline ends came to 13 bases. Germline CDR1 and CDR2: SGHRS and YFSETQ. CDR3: CASSLGVAASSYEQYF. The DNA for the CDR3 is TGCGCCAGCAGCTTGGGGGTAGCGGCTAGCTCCTACGAGCAGTACTTC. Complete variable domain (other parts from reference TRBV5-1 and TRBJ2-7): KAGVTQTPRYLIKTRGQQVTLSCSPISGHRSVSWYQQTPGQGLQFLFEYFSETQRNKGNFPGRFSGRQFSNSRSEMNVSTLELGDSALYLCASSLGVAASSYEQYFGPGTRLTVT.

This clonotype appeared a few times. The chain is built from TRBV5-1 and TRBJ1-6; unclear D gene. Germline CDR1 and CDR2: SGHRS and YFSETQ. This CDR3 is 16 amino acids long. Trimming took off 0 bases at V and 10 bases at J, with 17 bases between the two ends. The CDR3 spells CASSLEVAGMGSPLHF. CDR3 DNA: TGCGCCAGCAGCTTGGAAGTAGCCGGGATGGGCTCACCCCTCCACTTT.

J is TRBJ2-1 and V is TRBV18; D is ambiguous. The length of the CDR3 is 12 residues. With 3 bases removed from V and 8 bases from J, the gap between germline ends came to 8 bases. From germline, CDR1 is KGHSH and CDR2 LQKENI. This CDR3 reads CASSPAADEQFF. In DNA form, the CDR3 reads TGTGCCAGCTCACCGGCCGCGGATGAGCAGTTCTTC. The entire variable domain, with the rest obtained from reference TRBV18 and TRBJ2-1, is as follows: NAGVMQNPRHLVRRRGQEARLRCSPMKGHSHVYWYRQLPEEGLKFMVYLQKENIIDESGMPKERFSAEFPKEGPSILRIQQVVRGDSAAYFCASSPAADEQFFGPGTRLTVL.

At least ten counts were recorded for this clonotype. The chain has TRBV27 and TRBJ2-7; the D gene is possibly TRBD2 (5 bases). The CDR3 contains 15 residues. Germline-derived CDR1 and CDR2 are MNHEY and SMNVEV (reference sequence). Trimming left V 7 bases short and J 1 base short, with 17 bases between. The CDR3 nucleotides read TGTGCCAGCAAAGAGGGTGTTGGGCCTTCCTACGAGCAGTACTTC. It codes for CASKEGVGPSYEQYF.

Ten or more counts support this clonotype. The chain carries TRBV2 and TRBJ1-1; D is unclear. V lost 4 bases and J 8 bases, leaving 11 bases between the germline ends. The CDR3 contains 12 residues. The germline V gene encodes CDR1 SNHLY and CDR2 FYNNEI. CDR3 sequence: CASSVGPREAFF. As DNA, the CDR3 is TGTGCCAGCAGTGTTGGGCCCCGCGAAGCTTTCTTT.